This T cell receptor (beta chain) originates from a study of memory B cells and T cells in multiple sclerosis. General observations from the study: Normalization was needed because clone-set size differences affected shared clonotype counts.

The CDR3 runs 14 residues. The germline gives CDR1 MGHRA, CDR2 YSYEKL. Trimming cost V 6 bases and J 4 bases; bases outside gene matches: 7. In regard to this clone: The antigen remains undetermined.

Separate sequencing covered autoproliferating (CFSE-dim) and non-proliferating (CFSE-high) T cells from stimulus-free culture. Cultures began with roughly 5x10^7 CFSE-labeled PBMCs, unstimulated for 6 to 8 days, with replicate wells pooled. Without exogenous stimuli, approximately 0.48 uM CFSE-labeled PBMCs were cultured serum-free. The data were produced by immunoSEQ multiplex PCR, yet TCRdb's version contains in-frame clones alone and is incomplete. The data hold 30,000 to 40,000 clones, with approximately 85% observed a single time. This sequence originates from a human donor with multiple sclerosis. This sequence joins TRBV4-1 and TRBJ2-7; 9 positions agree with TRBD1. Sequenced input: PBMCs from blood kept in culture. The CDR3 DNA follows: TGCGCCAGCAGTATAGGACAGGGGACTTACGAGCAGTACTTC. Translation: CASSIGQGTYEQYF.